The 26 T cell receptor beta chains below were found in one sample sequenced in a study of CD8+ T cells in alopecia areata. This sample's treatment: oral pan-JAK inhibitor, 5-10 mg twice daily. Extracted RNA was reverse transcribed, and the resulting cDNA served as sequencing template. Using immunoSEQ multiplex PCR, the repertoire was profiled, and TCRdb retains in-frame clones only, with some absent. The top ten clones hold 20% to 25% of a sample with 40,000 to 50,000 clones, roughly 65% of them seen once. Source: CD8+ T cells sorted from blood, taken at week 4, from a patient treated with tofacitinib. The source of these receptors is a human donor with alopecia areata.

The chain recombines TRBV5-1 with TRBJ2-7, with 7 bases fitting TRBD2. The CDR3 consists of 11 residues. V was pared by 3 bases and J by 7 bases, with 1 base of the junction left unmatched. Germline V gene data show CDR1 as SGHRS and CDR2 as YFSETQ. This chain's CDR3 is CASSSGGEQYF. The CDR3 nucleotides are TGCGCCAGCAGCTCGGGGGGAGAGCAGTACTTC.

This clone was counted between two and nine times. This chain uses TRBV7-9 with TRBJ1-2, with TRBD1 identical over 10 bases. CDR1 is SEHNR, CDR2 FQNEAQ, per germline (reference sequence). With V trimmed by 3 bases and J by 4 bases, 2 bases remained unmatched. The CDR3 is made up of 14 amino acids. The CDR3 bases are TGTGCCAGCAGCTTGGGACAGGGGCTCTATGGCTACACCTTC. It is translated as CASSLGQGLYGYTF.

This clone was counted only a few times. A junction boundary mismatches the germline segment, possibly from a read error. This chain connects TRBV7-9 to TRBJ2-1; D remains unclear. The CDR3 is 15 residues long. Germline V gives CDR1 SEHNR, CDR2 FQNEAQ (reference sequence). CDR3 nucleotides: TGCGCCAGCAGCCAAGATGACCGCGGAAGCGATGAGCAGTTCTTC. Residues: CASSQDDRGSDEQFF.

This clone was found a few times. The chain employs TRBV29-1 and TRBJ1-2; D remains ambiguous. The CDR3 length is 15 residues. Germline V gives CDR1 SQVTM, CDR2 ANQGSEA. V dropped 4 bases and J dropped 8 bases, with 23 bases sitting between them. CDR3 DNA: TGCAGCGTTGTTCCAGTGAACCCGGTAGTGACCGGCTACACCTTC. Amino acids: CSVVPVNPVVTGYTF.

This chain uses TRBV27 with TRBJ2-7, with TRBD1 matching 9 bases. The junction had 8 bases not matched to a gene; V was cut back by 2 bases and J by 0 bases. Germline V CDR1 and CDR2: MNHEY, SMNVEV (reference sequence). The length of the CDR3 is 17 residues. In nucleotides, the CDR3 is TGTGCCAGCAGTTTAATGGGGGAGGACAGGGGCTCCTACGAGCAGTACTTC. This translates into CASSLMGEDRGSYEQYF.

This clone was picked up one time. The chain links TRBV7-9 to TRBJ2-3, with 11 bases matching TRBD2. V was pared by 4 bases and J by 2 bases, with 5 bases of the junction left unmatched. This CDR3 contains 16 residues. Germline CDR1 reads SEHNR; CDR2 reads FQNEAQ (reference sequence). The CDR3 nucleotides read TGTGCCAGCAGCTCTAGACTAGCGGGGCTCACAGATACGCAGTATTTT. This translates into CASSSRLAGLTDTQYF.

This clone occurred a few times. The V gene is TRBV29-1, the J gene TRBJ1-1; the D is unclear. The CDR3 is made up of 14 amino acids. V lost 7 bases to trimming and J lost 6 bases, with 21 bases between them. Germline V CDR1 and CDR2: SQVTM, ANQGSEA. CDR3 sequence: CSAESGQRGSEAFF. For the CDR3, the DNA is TGCAGCGCTGAGAGCGGGCAGCGAGGGTCTGAAGCTTTCTTT. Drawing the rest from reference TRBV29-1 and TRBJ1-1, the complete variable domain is SAVISQKPSRDICQRGTSLTIQCQVDSQVTMMFWYRQQPGQSLTLIATANQGSEATYESGFVIDKFPISRPNLTFSTLTVSNMSPEDSSIYLCSAESGQRGSEAFFGQGTRLTVV.

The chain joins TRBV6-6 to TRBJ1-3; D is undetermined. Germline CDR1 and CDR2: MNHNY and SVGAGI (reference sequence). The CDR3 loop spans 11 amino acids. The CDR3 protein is CGALSGNTIYF. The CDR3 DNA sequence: TGTGGGGCCCTCTCTGGAAACACCATATATTTT.

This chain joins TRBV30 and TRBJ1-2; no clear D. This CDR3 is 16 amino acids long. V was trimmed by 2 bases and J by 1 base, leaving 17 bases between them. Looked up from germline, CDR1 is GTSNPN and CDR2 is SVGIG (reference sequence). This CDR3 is CAWSLIEQQINYGYTF. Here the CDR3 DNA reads TGTGCCTGGAGTCTTATTGAACAGCAAATTAACTATGGCTACACCTTC.

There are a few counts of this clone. The CDR3 coding sequence is TGTGCCAGCAGCACCCAAATCGACAGGGGGCGTCGGAACACTGAAGCTTTCTTT. Translated, it gives CASSTQIDRGRRNTEAFF. This chain links TRBV21-1 with TRBJ1-1; the table's D call, TRBD1, was not checked against the DNA. TRBV21-1 is marked as a pseudogene. This CDR3 comprises 18 residues.

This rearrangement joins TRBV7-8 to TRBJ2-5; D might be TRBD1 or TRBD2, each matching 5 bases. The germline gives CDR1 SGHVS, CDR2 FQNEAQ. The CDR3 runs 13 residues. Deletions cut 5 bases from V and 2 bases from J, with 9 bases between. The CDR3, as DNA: TGTGCCAGCAGCCAGGGACCTCAAGAGACCCAGTACTTC. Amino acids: CASSQGPQETQYF.

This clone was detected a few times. CDR3 loop: CAWSVLGDGYTF. The CDR3 DNA sequence: TGTGCCTGGAGTGTCTTGGGGGATGGCTACACCTTC. The chain carries TRBV30 and TRBJ1-2; D is possibly TRBD1 (5 bases). V lost 0 bases to trimming and J lost 6 bases, with 8 bases between them. This CDR3 has 12 amino acids. In germline, CDR1 is GTSNPN, CDR2 SVGIG (reference sequence).

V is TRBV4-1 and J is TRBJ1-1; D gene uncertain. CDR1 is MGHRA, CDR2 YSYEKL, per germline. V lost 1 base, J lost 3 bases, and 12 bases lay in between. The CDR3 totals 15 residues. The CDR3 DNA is TGCGCCAGCAGCCAAGGGATTAACGGAGACACTGAAGCTTTCTTT. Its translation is CASSQGINGDTEAFF.

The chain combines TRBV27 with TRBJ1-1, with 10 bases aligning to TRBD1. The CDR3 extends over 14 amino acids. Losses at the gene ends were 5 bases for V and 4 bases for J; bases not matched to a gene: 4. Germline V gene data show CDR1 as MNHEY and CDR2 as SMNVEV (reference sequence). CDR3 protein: CASSPRTGGTEAFF. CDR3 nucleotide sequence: TGTGCCAGCAGTCCCCGGACAGGGGGCACTGAAGCTTTCTTT.

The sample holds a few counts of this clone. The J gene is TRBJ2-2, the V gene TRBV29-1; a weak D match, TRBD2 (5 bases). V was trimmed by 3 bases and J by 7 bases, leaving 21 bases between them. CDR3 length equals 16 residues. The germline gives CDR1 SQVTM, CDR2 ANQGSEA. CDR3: CSVDTYLGKRGGELFF. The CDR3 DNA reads TGCAGCGTTGATACTTATTTGGGGAAACGGGGCGGGGAGCTGTTTTTT.

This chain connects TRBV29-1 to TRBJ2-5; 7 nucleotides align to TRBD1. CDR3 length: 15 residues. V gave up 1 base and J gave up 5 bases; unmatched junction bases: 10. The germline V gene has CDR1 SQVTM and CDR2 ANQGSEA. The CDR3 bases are TGCAGCGTTGAAGGCGGACAGGCCTGGTTGGAGACCCAGTACTTC. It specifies CSVEGGQAWLETQYF.

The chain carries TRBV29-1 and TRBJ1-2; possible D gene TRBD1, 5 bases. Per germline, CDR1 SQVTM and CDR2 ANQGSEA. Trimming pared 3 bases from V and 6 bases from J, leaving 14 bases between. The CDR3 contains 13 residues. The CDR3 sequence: CSVDRGHGDGYTF. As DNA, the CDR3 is TGCAGCGTTGATAGGGGTCATGGCGATGGCTACACCTTC.

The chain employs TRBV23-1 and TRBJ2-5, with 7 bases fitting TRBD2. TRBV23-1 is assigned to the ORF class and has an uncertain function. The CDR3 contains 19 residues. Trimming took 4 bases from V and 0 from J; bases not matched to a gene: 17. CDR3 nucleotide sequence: TGCGCCAGCAGTCTCTCCCCCCACCGGTGGCGGGGGTACCAAGAGACCCAGTACTTC. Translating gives CASSLSPHRWRGYQETQYF.

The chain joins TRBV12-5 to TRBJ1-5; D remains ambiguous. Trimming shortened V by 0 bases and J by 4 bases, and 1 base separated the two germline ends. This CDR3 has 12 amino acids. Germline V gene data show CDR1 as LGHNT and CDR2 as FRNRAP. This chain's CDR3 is CASGLVNQPQHF. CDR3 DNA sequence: TGTGCTAGTGGTTTGGTGAATCAGCCCCAGCATTTT.

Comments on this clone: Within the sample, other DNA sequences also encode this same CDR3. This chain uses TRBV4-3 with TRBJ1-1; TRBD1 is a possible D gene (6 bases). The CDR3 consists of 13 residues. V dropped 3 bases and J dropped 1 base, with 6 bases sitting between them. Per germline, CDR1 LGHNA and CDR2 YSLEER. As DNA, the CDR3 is TGCGCCAGCAGCCAGACAGGGAACACTGAAGCTTTCTTT. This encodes CASSQTGNTEAFF.

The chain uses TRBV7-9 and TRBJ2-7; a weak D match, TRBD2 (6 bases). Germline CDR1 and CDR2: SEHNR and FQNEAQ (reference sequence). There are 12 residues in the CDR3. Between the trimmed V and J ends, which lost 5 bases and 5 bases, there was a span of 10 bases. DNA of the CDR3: TGTGCCAGCAGCCCAGGAGGGAACGAGCAGTACTTC. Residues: CASSPGGNEQYF. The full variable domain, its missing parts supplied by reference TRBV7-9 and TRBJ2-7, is DTGVSQNPRHKITKRGQNVTFRCDPISEHNRLYWYRQTLGQGPEFLTYFQNEAQLEKSRLLSDRFSAERPKGSFSTLEIQRTEQGDSAMYLCASSPGGNEQYFGPGTRLTVT.

This chain's CDR3 is CAWSATGVEQYF. The CDR3 coding sequence is TGTGCCTGGAGTGCCACAGGGGTCGAGCAGTACTTC. V and J are TRBV30 and TRBJ2-7; 7 positions match TRBD1. The CDR3 sequence is 12 residues long. Trimming at V came to 1 base and at J to 6 bases, leaving 3 bases not matched to a gene. Per germline, CDR1 GTSNPN and CDR2 SVGIG (reference sequence).

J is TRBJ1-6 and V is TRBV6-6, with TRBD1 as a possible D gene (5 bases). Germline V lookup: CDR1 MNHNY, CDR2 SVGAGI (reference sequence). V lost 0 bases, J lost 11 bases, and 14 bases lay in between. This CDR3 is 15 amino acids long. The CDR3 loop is CASSYSAGRMTPLHF. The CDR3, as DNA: TGTGCCAGCAGTTACTCAGCAGGGAGGATGACACCCCTCCACTTT.

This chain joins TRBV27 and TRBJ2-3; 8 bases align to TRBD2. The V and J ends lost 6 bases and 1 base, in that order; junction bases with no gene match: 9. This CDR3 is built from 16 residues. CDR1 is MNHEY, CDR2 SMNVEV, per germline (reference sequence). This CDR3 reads CASSPTGGAGTDTQYF. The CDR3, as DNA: TGTGCCAGCAGCCCCACCGGGGGGGCCGGCACAGATACGCAGTATTTT.

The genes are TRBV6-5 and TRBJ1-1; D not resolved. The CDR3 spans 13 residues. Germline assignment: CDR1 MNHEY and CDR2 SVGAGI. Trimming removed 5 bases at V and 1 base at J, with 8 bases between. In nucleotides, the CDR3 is TGTGCCAGCAGTAACAGCGGGAACACTGAAGCTTTCTTT. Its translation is CASSNSGNTEAFF.

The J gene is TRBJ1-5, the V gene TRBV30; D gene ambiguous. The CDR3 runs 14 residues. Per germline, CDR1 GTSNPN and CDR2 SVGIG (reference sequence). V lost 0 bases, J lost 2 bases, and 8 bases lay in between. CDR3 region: CAWSVYTGNQPQHF. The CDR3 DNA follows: TGTGCCTGGAGTGTTTACACAGGCAATCAGCCCCAGCATTTT.